Shown below are 10 T cell receptor beta chains from a single sample sequenced in a study of breast tumors, draining lymph nodes, adjacent tissues. TCRdb passed the multiplex PCR reads through MiXCR, listing each CDR3 protein once. The profile shows approximately 170,000 distinct CDR3 sequences, approximately 30% of them singletons. Samples came from axillary lymph nodes draining the breast cancer. The sequencing sample was made of axillary lymph node tissue. These receptors all stem from a female donor with breast cancer. Some clones in this sample may be carry-over from other donors' samples.

This clonotype was seen ten or more times. The chain joins TRBV7-8 to TRBJ1-2; tentative D call: TRBD1 (6 bases). The length of the CDR3 is 16 residues. Trimming stripped 5 bases from V and 4 bases from J, with 20 bases between. Germline V gene sequence: CDR1 SGHVS, CDR2 FQNEAQ. The CDR3 nucleotides read TGTGCCAGCAGCCTTGAGGGGGGGCGGGGGGTCTATGGCTACACCTTC. It specifies CASSLEGGRGVYGYTF. Drawing the rest from reference TRBV7-8 and TRBJ1-2, the complete variable domain is GAGVSQSPRYKVAKRGQDVALRCDPISGHVSLFWYQQALGQGPEFLTYFQNEAQLDKSGLPSDRFFAERPEGSVSTLKIQRTQQEDSAVYLCASSLEGGRGVYGYTFGSGTRLTVV.

In regard to this clonotype: With a much larger clone just one base away, this may be a read error. The rearrangement joins TRBV14 to TRBJ2-1, with 8 bases matching TRBD2. Germline V gives CDR1 SGHDN, CDR2 FVKESK. The CDR3 extends over 16 amino acids. The DNA for the CDR3 is TGTGCCAGCAGCCAAGCCACGCGGGGGGCATACAATGCGCAGTTCTTC. Residues: CASSQATRGAYNAQFF.

This clonotype came up many times. This chain joins TRBV12-3 or TRBV12-4 and TRBJ1-2; TRBD1 matches 8 bases. The ends lost 0 bases at V and 8 bases at J; junction bases unmatched: 5. This CDR3 has 14 residues. CDR3 sequence: CASSLAAGGYGYTF. CDR3 in DNA: TGTGCCAGCAGTTTAGCCGCAGGGGGCTACGGCTACACCTTC.

This clonotype was picked up many times. This sequence joins TRBV9 and TRBJ1-2, with D hard to call. Deletions cut 4 bases from V and 2 bases from J, with 18 bases between. CDR1 and CDR2 (germline): SGDLS, YYNGEE. The CDR3 loop spans 16 amino acids. CDR3 loop: CASSPYFGRINYGYTF. CDR3 in DNA: TGTGCCAGCAGCCCCTACTTCGGACGGATCAACTATGGCTACACCTTC.

Remarks on this clonotype: At one boundary the junction diverges from the germline segment, which might be a read error. The V gene is TRBV5-1, the J gene TRBJ2-2; D is uncertain. Germline assignment: CDR1 SGHRS and CDR2 YFSETQ. The CDR3 is 14 amino acids. The DNA of the CDR3 is TGCACCAGCAGCTTGTACCCAAGCACCGGGGAGCTGTTTTTT. This encodes CTSSLYPSTGELFF.

Remarks on this clonotype: A much more abundant neighbour one base away suggests this may be a read error. The J gene is TRBJ1-5, the V gene TRBV2; 7 bases are a match to TRBD1. Germline CDR1 and CDR2: SNHLY and FYNNEI. The CDR3 length is 15 residues. The trim removed 6 bases at V and 1 base at J, leaving 6 bases unmatched. CDR3 loop: CASSLGGQSNQPQHF. The CDR3 coding sequence is TGTGCCAGCAGCTTGGGGGGACAGAGCAATCAGCCCCAGCATTTT.

This clonotype has a count of ten or more. The gene calls are TRBV7-2 and TRBJ1-6; D is unclear. V was clipped by 1 base and J by 6 bases, with 16 bases between them. The germline V gene encodes CDR1 SGHTA and CDR2 FQGNSA. This CDR3 comprises 17 residues. As DNA, the CDR3 is TGTGCCAGCAGCTTAGTGCCGGTAGGAAGAGTTAATTCACCCCTCCACTTT. Protein sequence: CASSLVPVGRVNSPLHF.

This clonotype was detected ten times or more. V gene TRBV7-6 combines with J gene TRBJ2-5; the match to TRBD2 covers 12 bases. The CDR3 runs to 17 residues. Trimming removed 5 bases from V and 5 bases from J; junction bases left unmatched: 12. The germline gives CDR1 SGHVS, CDR2 FNYEAQ. The DNA of the CDR3 is TGTGCCAGCAGCCCGGTAGCTAGCGGGGGGGCAGGGGAGACCCAGTACTTC. This translates into CASSPVASGGAGETQYF.

The J gene is TRBJ1-2, the V gene TRBV10-3; the D gene is possibly TRBD1 (5 bases). V dropped 8 bases and J dropped 4 bases, with 8 bases sitting between them. This CDR3 is 11 amino acids long. Germline V gene sequence: CDR1 ENHRY, CDR2 SYGVKD. The CDR3 DNA reads as TGTGCCATCCCAGGGTCCTATGGCTACACCTTC. Encoded protein: CAIPGSYGYTF.

CDR3 bases: TGTGCCAGCACCGGCTCCTTTCAAGAGACCCAGTACTTC. Translating gives CASTGSFQETQYF. V gene TRBV6-5 combines with J gene TRBJ2-5; D call uncertain. The CDR3 has 13 amino acids. Germline V gene lookup returns CDR1 MNHEY and CDR2 SVGAGI. The V and J ends lost 7 bases and 2 bases respectively, with 11 bases between them.